This T cell receptor (beta chain) was identified in a study of OX40 agonist ivuxolimab in advanced cancers. In the study overall: Subjects had a mean age of around 60 years, with a range of roughly 23 to 79; around 84% were male.

Generated by immunoSEQ multiplex PCR, the TCRdb table keeps only in-frame clones and is missing some. The sample yields 71,000 or so clones, approximately 90% seen once. Between the trimmed V and J ends, which lost 2 bases and 11 bases, there was a span of 16 bases. CDR1 is MNHNY and CDR2 is SVGAGI in the germline V gene (reference sequence). The CDR3 loop spans 13 amino acids. The rearrangement uses TRBV6-6 and TRBJ2-7; weak D call: TRBD2 (6 bases). The sequence was obtained from an adult with an advanced solid tumor such as melanoma, head and neck, liver or kidney cancer. The sequences come from CD4+ or CD8+ T cells sorted from blood, collected in a trial of the OX40 agonist ivuxolimab. The CDR3 protein is CASSYSSLGEEYF. CDR3 bases: TGTGCCAGCAGTTACAGTTCATTGGGGGAGGAGTACTTC.